This note documents a single TCR beta chain sequence. What it binds is unknown. The TRB libraries of cDNA were built by UMI-labeled 5' RACE. TCRdb re-called the 5' RACE reads and shows each CDR3 protein once, DNA omitted. The sample table includes 43,000 or so distinct CDR3 sequences. This specimen belongs to a study of CXCR3-negative and CXCR3-positive naive CD8 T cells. Study findings and constraints: The study found comparably high diversity in both naive subsets and much lower diversity in memory CD8+ cells. TRBV-TRBJ usage was alike in naive CXCR3-negative and CXCR3-positive cells but differed in memory cells.

The CDR3 is made up of 14 amino acids. CDR1 and CDR2 from the germline V gene are SQVTM and ANQGSEA. Sequencing input: memory CD8+ T cells from blood. This receptor was obtained from a human donor in good health. Some clones in this sample may be carry-over from other donors' samples. The genes are TRBV29-1 and TRBJ2-5. CDR3 sequence reads: CSVEDLTLGETQYF.